A single sample gave rise to the 12 T cell receptor beta chains below, sequenced in a study of early stage breast cancer tumors. Data came from immunoSEQ multiplex PCR; TCRdb stores just in-frame clones and leaves some out. Among 10,000 or so clones listed, 71% were seen once. The sample taken for sequencing was normal breast tissue next to the tumor. The receptors derive from a person in their sixties with breast cancer.

The rearrangement uses TRBV28 and TRBJ2-7; possibly TRBD1 for D (5 bases). The CDR3 has 12 residues. The germline CDR1 and CDR2 sequences are MDHEN and SYDVKM. The V end was cut by 5 bases, the J end by 4 bases, with 9 bases between. CDR3 sequence: CASSGRVYEQYF. CDR3 nucleotides: TGTGCCAGCAGTGGCAGGGTGTACGAGCAGTACTTC.

V and J are TRBV28 and TRBJ2-3; D ambiguous. Germline V lookup: CDR1 MDHEN, CDR2 SYDVKM. The CDR3 extends over 15 amino acids. Between the trimmed V and J ends, which lost 5 bases and 3 bases, there was a span of 15 bases. This chain's CDR3 is CASSPRLTGTDTQYF. CDR3 in DNA: TGTGCCAGCAGTCCGCGACTGACTGGGACAGATACGCAGTATTTT.

V usage is TRBV7-6 and J usage is TRBJ2-7; 8 bases line up with TRBD2. Germline CDR1 is SGHVS and CDR2 is FNYEAQ. Trimming removed 4 bases from V and 5 bases from J; junction bases left unmatched: 10. CDR3 length equals 15 residues. CDR3 nucleotide sequence: TGTGCCAGCAGCTCGCCCCAGGGACTAGAAGACGAGCAGTACTTC. This gives the protein CASSSPQGLEDEQYF.

The V and J genes are TRBV19 and TRBJ1-1; 8 positions agree with TRBD1. V dropped 4 bases and J dropped 1; count of bases not matched to a gene: 2. The germline CDR1 and CDR2 sequences are LNHDA and SQIVND (reference sequence). There are 14 residues in the CDR3. The CDR3 is CASSTQGANTEAFF. CDR3 bases: TGTGCCAGTAGTACCCAGGGGGCGAACACTGAAGCTTTCTTT.

The CDR3 protein is CAWSPLAGAPGELFF. CDR3 nucleotides: TGTGCCTGGAGTCCCTTAGCGGGAGCGCCCGGGGAGCTGTTTTTT. The chain links TRBV30 to TRBJ2-2, with 9 bases lining up with TRBD2. The CDR3 extends over 15 amino acids. CDR1 and CDR2 from the germline V gene are GTSNPN and SVGIG (reference sequence). V lost 2 bases to trimming and J lost 6 bases; unmatched junction nucleotides: 7.

This chain uses TRBV5-8 with TRBJ2-7, with 10 bases that match TRBD1. This CDR3 is 14 amino acids long. V lost 2 bases to trimming and J lost 5 bases; unmatched junction nucleotides: 4. CDR1 SGHTS and CDR2 YDEGEE come from the germline V gene. The CDR3 loop reads CASSLGTGVHEQYF. CDR3 nucleotide sequence: TGTGCCAGCAGCTTAGGGACAGGGGTCCACGAGCAGTACTTC.

The rearrangement uses TRBV9 and TRBJ1-4, with TRBD1 as a possible D gene (5 bases). The CDR3 length is 14 residues. The germline CDR1 and CDR2 sequences are SGDLS and YYNGEE. V gave up 3 bases and J gave up 3 bases, with 9 bases separating them. The CDR3 loop is CASSARAANEKLFF. In DNA, the CDR3 is TGTGCCAGCAGCGCCAGGGCGGCTAATGAAAAACTGTTTTTT.

Relative to its sample, this clone is medium-sized. The rearrangement uses TRBV6-4 and TRBJ2-1; D may be TRBD1 (6 bases). The CDR3 has 16 amino acids. With 0 bases removed from V and 5 bases from J, the gap between germline ends came to 14 bases. The germline gives CDR1 MRHNA, CDR2 SNTAGT. The CDR3 coding sequence is TGTGCCAGCAGTGACTCTTCGGGCAGGGGTCACAATGAGCAGTTCTTC. The encoded protein is CASSDSSGRGHNEQFF.

Judged by abundance, this clone is medium-sized. V and J are TRBV11-3 and TRBJ2-2; 7 nucleotides agree with TRBD1. CDR3 length: 16 residues. The V and J ends lost 2 bases and 5 bases, in that order; junction bases with no gene match: 8. Germline values: CDR1 SGHNT, CDR2 YENEEA. The CDR3 bases are TGTGCCAGCAGCTTAAGAGGGGGCGAGAAGACCGGGGAGCTGTTTTTT. Translated: CASSLRGGEKTGELFF. The full variable domain, rest sourced from reference TRBV11-3 and TRBJ2-2, is EAGVVQSPRYKIIEKKQPVAFWCNPISGHNTLYWYLQNLGQGPELLIRYENEEAVDDSQLPKDRFSAERLKGVDSTLKIQPAELGDSAVYLCASSLRGGEKTGELFFGEGSRLTVL.

V and J are TRBV7-2 and TRBJ1-2; perhaps TRBD1 as D (5 bases). The germline V gene has CDR1 SGHTA and CDR2 FQGNSA. The CDR3 runs 15 residues. V was shortened by 0 bases and J by 2 bases, with 10 bases between the two germline ends. CDR3 in amino acids: CASSLAPTENYGYTF. The CDR3 bases are TGTGCCAGCAGCTTAGCACCGACAGAGAACTATGGCTACACCTTC.

This chain uses TRBV5-1 with TRBJ2-2; a possible D gene is TRBD2 (6 bases). Deletions cut 0 bases from V and 2 bases from J, with 11 bases between. Germline V gene data show CDR1 as SGHRS and CDR2 as YFSETQ. CDR3 length equals 16 residues. This chain's CDR3 is CASSLGQGLNTGELFF. CDR3 coding DNA: TGCGCCAGCAGCTTGGGGCAGGGACTTAACACCGGGGAGCTGTTTTTT.

The J gene is TRBJ1-5, the V gene TRBV7-2, with 8 bases matching TRBD1. The V segment lost 0 bases and the J segment 9 bases; nucleotides outside the gene matches: 19. The germline gives CDR1 SGHTA, CDR2 FQGNSA. There are 19 residues in the CDR3. CDR3 residues: CASSLAGQGASVGAWPQHF. The DNA for the CDR3 is TGTGCCAGCAGCTTAGCGGGGCAGGGGGCAAGTGTCGGGGCGTGGCCCCAGCATTTT.